One sample yielded the 9 T cell receptor beta chains listed below, sequenced in a study of T cells after yellow fever vaccination. TCRdb fed the 5' RACE reads into MiXCR, producing one record per CDR3 protein. The sample carries about 630,000 distinct CDR3 sequences, roughly an eighth recorded once. The sample consisted of PBMCs, taken on the day of the yellow fever booster vaccination. The receptors shown here come from a man between 25 and 39 years old who received the YFV17D yellow fever vaccine.

The V call is TRBV29-1, the J call TRBJ1-1, with 8 nucleotides matching TRBD1. The CDR3 extends over 12 amino acids. V dropped 7 bases and J dropped 4; count of bases not matched to a gene: 5. Germline CDR1 reads SQVTM; CDR2 reads ANQGSEA. Here the CDR3 reads CSGGDRSTEAFF. The DNA for the CDR3 is TGCAGCGGGGGGGACAGGAGCACTGAAGCTTTCTTT. Together with reference TRBV29-1 and TRBJ1-1, the CDR3 gives the full variable domain: SAVISQKPSRDICQRGTSLTIQCQVDSQVTMMFWYRQQPGQSLTLIATANQGSEATYESGFVIDKFPISRPNLTFSTLTVSNMSPEDSSIYLCSGGDRSTEAFFGQGTRLTVV.

Only a few counts were recorded for this clonotype. The V gene is TRBV5-1, the J gene TRBJ2-7; 10 positions agree with TRBD1. The CDR3 runs 17 residues. Trimming at V came to 0 bases and at J to 5 bases, leaving 11 bases not matched to a gene. Germline V gene data show CDR1 as SGHRS and CDR2 as YFSETQ. CDR3 protein: CASSLGYGTGVGNEQYF. CDR3 bases: TGCGCCAGCAGCTTGGGATACGGGACAGGGGTAGGGAACGAGCAGTACTTC. Full variable domain (rest looked up from reference TRBV5-1 and TRBJ2-7): KAGVTQTPRYLIKTRGQQVTLSCSPISGHRSVSWYQQTPGQGLQFLFEYFSETQRNKGNFPGRFSGRQFSNSRSEMNVSTLELGDSALYLCASSLGYGTGVGNEQYFGPGTRLTVT.

This clonotype was detected only a few times. The rearrangement joins TRBV5-5 to TRBJ2-5; no firm D call. V was trimmed by 0 bases and J by 4 bases, leaving 4 bases between them. Germline CDR1 and CDR2: SGHKS and YYEKEE (reference sequence). CDR3 size: 12 residues. This CDR3 is CASSLAVETQYF. In DNA, the CDR3 is TGTGCCAGCAGCTTGGCCGTAGAGACCCAGTACTTC.

The chain is built from TRBV10-2 and TRBJ2-1; 14 bases match TRBD2. The CDR3 totals 17 residues. CDR1 and CDR2 from the germline V gene are WSHSY and SAAADI. Unmatched junction bases numbered 15, after V lost 8 bases and J lost 9 bases. The DNA for the CDR3 is TGCGCCAGCTCAAGACTAGCGGGAGGGGCGGGTGTACTTGAGCAGTTCTTC. Translation: CASSRLAGGAGVLEQFF.

This clonotype was seen a few times. This chain connects TRBV6-5 to TRBJ1-2; D may be TRBD1 (6 bases). This CDR3 spans 15 amino acids. The germline CDR1 and CDR2 sequences are MNHEY and SVGAGI. V shed 4 bases and J shed 4 bases, with 16 bases lying between them. For the CDR3, the DNA is TGTGCCAGCAGTTTGTTTGGACAGTCTGGCTATGGCTACACCTTC. Encoded protein: CASSLFGQSGYGYTF.

V usage is TRBV15 and J usage is TRBJ2-3, with D perhaps being TRBD1 or TRBD2 (5 bases each). The CDR3 extends over 14 amino acids. Germline V gene sequence: CDR1 LNHNV, CDR2 YYDKDF (reference sequence). The V and J ends lost 5 bases and 1 base respectively, with 10 bases between them. CDR3 nucleotide sequence: TGTGCCACCAGCGGATTGGGGGGCACAGATACGCAGTATTTT. Translated: CATSGLGGTDTQYF.

This clonotype showed up just a few times. V usage is TRBV6-1 and J usage is TRBJ1-6; D unresolved. CDR1 is MNHNS and CDR2 is SASEGT in the germline V gene. Trimming took off 2 bases at V and 5 bases at J, with 10 bases between the two ends. The CDR3 spans 15 residues. The DNA of the CDR3 is TGTGCCAGCAGTGAAACTGGGAGTGATAATTCACCCCTCCACTTT. Its translation: CASSETGSDNSPLHF.

This clonotype has a handful of counts. The chain joins TRBV12-3 or TRBV12-4 to TRBJ1-1, with no clear D. V was shortened by 6 bases and J by 2 bases, with 16 bases between the two germline ends. The CDR3 is 15 amino acids. The CDR3, as DNA: TGTGCCAGCAGCCCGACCGGACGGATAAACACTGAAGCTTTCTTT. Its translation is CASSPTGRINTEAFF.

The chain couples TRBV6-1 to TRBJ2-1, with 16 bases identical to TRBD2. Germline CDR1 and CDR2: MNHNS and SASEGT. The CDR3 consists of 15 residues. The V gene end was trimmed by 8 bases and the J gene end by 2 bases; junction bases not matched to a gene: 0. In nucleotides, the CDR3 is TGTGCCAGCGGGACTAGCGGGAGGGCCTACAATGAGCAGTTCTTC. It translates to CASGTSGRAYNEQFF.